This TCR beta chain is from a study of cytomegalovirus exposure and HLA in healthy donors. The CDR3 length is 13 residues. The study ran its PCR with 60 Vbeta and 13 Jbeta primers. The method was immunoSEQ multiplex PCR; TCRdb's version includes in-frame clones alone and lacks a portion of them. This sample's clone table lists about 200,000 clones. The rearrangement uses TRBV21-1 and TRBJ1-4. TRBV21-1 constitutes a pseudogene. Material for sequencing was PBMCs. The source is a woman between 25 and 40 years old in good health and CMV-seropositive. CDR3 residues: CARRPGGREKLFF. CDR3 DNA sequence: TGTGCCAGGAGGCCGGGTGGTCGGGAAAAACTGTTTTTT.